This record covers a single T cell receptor beta chain. These data are taken from a study of blood T cell repertoires in COVID-19. Study context: COVID-19 samples from acute and convalescent phases originated in the United States, Italy and Spain. Sources were T cells, B-cell-depleted T cells, or PBMCs; the material itself was cDNA or gDNA.

Per the authors' pipeline: Reference gene primers were amplified, and this amplification served to estimate nucleated cell counts. Repertoires were generated with immunoSEQ multiplex PCR, while TCRdb's copy carries only in-frame clones and drops some. That table furnishes V, J and clone size, whereas the DNA furnished D and trimming. This table has roughly 57,000 clones, 80% to 90% appearing once. CDR3 length: 16 residues. V was pared by 3 bases and J by 1 base, with 6 bases of the junction left unmatched. Germline lookup yields CDR1 KGHSH and CDR2 LQKENI. This sequence originates from a human donor in a cohort sampled during active COVID-19. V and J are TRBV18 and TRBJ2-3; 8 bases match TRBD2. Sequenced material: peripheral blood. CDR3 sequence: CASSPLTGGGTDTQYF. For the CDR3, the DNA is TGTGCCAGCTCACCTCTGACGGGGGGGGGCACAGATACGCAGTATTTT.